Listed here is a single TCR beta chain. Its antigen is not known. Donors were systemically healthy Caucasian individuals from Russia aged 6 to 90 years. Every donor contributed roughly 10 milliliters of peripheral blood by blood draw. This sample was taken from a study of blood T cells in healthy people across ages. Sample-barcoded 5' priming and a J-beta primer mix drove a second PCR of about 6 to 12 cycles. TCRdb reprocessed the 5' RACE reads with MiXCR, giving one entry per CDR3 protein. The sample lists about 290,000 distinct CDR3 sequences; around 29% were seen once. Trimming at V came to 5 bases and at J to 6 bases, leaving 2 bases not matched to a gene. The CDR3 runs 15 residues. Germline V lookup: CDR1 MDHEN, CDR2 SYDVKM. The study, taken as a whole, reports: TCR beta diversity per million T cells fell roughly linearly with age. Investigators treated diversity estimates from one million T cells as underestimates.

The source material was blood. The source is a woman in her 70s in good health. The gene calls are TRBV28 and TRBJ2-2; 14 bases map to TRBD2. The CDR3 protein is CASSRLAGGAGELFF. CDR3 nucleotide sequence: TGTGCCAGCAGTCGACTAGCGGGAGGGGCCGGGGAGCTGTTTTTT.